One T cell receptor beta chain is described in this entry. TCRdb keeps only in-frame clones here, not all; method: immunoSEQ multiplex PCR. This table has around 7,200 clones, roughly 60% appearing once. Time point of the sample: after neoadjuvant nivolumab, at surgical resection. This specimen belongs to a study of neoadjuvant anti-PD-1 for oral cavity cancer. V was clipped by 0 bases and J by 4 bases, with 6 bases between them. Germline V CDR1 and CDR2: MNHNY, SVGAGI (reference sequence). The length of the CDR3 is 14 residues. This TCR came from a person between 40 and 85 years old with oral cavity squamous cell carcinoma. The V and J genes are TRBV6-6 and TRBJ2-2, with no clear D. The source material was PBMCs, sampled after nivolumab (anti-PD-1) treatment. CDR3 in amino acids: CASSYSICTGELFF. CDR3 DNA sequence: TGTGCCAGCAGTTACTCCATATGCACCGGGGAGCTGTTTTTT.